The source of this TCR beta chain is a study of CD8 T cells in Susac syndrome. CDR3 length equals 13 residues. From germline, CDR1 is SNHLY and CDR2 FYNNEI. V was cut by 2 bases and J by 6 bases, with 8 bases left in between. With random hexamers, 0.5 to 1 ug RNA was reverse transcribed. TCRdb called the immunoSEQ multiplex PCR reads again in MiXCR, with one record for every CDR3 protein. The table lists around 130,000 distinct CDR3 sequences, 75% to 90% of them singletons. Material for sequencing was CD8+ T cells from PBMCs. The chain has TRBV2 and TRBJ2-1; D remains unclear. The origin of this receptor is a human donor with multiple sclerosis. The CDR3 DNA follows: TGTGCCAGCAGTGAACCCCGGATCAATGAGCAGTTCTTC. It yields the protein CASSEPRINEQFF.